A selection of T cell receptor beta chains follows, all from one sample in a study of blood T cell repertoires in COVID-19. Method: immunoSEQ multiplex PCR; TCRdb's copy keeps in-frame clones and lacks some. The data contain approximately 240,000 clones, more than 60% of them singletons. The sample consisted of peripheral blood. These receptors were collected from a woman aged 40 to 50 with active or convalescent COVID-19. Each CDR3 is given with its conserved first and last residue. The D gene is left open where the match is weak. A row's size may be missing; if present it is once, few, many or a size class.

.	TRBV7-8	TRBJ1-2	.	TGTGCCAGCAGTCTTCCGGGACTCTATGGCTACACCTTC	CASSLPGLYGYTF
.	TRBV10-3	TRBJ2-3	TRBD2	TGTGCCATCAGATATAGCGGGGGGGCTATTGATACGCAGTATTTT	CAIRYSGGAIDTQYF
.	TRBV7-3	TRBJ1-1	.	TGTGCCAGCAGCTCGGCGGGTAACACTGAAGCTTTCTTT	CASSSAGNTEAFF
.	TRBV12-2	TRBJ1-2	.	TGTGCAAGTCGAAATACAACCTATGGCTACACCTTC	CASRNTTYGYTF
.	TRBV6-5	TRBJ2-6	.	TGTGCCAGCAGTACAGTTCCATCTGGGGCCAACGTCCTGACTTTC	CASSTVPSGANVLTF
.	TRBV11-2	TRBJ2-5	TRBD2	TGTGCCAGCAGCCGATCCGGGACTAGCGGGGGGCAGTACTTC	CASSRSGTSGGQYF
.	TRBV2	TRBJ1-2	.	TGTGCCAGCAGTGAAGTGGGTCGAGGGAATGGCTACACCTTC	CASSEVGRGNGYTF
.	TRBV11-1	TRBJ2-1	.	TGTGCCAGCAGCCGAGGGGCGGGGGCGGTCTACAATGAGCAGTTCTTC	CASSRGAGAVYNEQFF
.	TRBV7-9	TRBJ1-5	TRBD1	TGTGCCAGCAGCCTGACAGGGTACAATCAGCCCCAGCATTTT	CASSLTGYNQPQHF
.	TRBV6-6	TRBJ1-4	.	TGTGCCAGCAGATTCCCACAGGGAGAAAAACTGTTTTTT	CASRFPQGEKLFF
once	TRBV19	TRBJ1-5	TRBD1	TGTGCCAGTAGGGACCCGGGACAGGGGATAGTAAGCAATCAGCCCCAGCATTTT	CASRDPGQGIVSNQPQHF
.	TRBV10-2	TRBJ1-4	.	TGCGCCAGCACCGGAGACGGGACAACTAATGAAAAACTGTTTTTT	CASTGDGTTNEKLFF
.	TRBV29-1	TRBJ1-5	TRBD1	TGCAGCGCCCGGGACAGGGACAATCAGCCCCAGCATTTT	CSARDRDNQPQHF
.	TRBV4-1	TRBJ1-4	TRBD1	TGCGCCAGCAGCCACCAAACAGGGGGCTTTAATGAAAAACTGTTTTTT	CASSHQTGGFNEKLFF
.	TRBV5-4	TRBJ2-3	.	TGTGCCAGCAGCTCGCGCCTCAACACAGATACGCAGTATTTT	CASSSRLNTDTQYF
.	TRBV10-1	TRBJ1-1	TRBD1	TGCGCCAGCAGCCCCGGGCAGGGGGCAAGGACTGAAGCTTTCTTT	CASSPGQGARTEAFF
.	TRBV7-9	TRBJ1-1	.	TGTGCCAGCAGCCCCCGGGACACGGGTGGTTCGAATGAAGCTTTCTTT	CASSPRDTGGSNEAFF
.	TRBV12-3/TRBV12-4	TRBJ1-5	.	TGTGCCAGCAACATAGGGGATCAGCCCCAGCATTTT	CASNIGDQPQHF
.	TRBV19	TRBJ1-3	.	TGTGCCAGTACCTCAGCCTGGACATCTGGAAACACCATATATTTT	CASTSAWTSGNTIYF
.	TRBV6-5	TRBJ2-7	TRBD1	TGTGCCAGCAGCATGGGACAGGGAGAGAACGAGCAGTACTTC	CASSMGQGENEQYF
.	TRBV9	TRBJ1-2	.	TGTGCCAGCAGCGTAGTAGGAGGGAACTATGGCTACACCTTC	CASSVVGGNYGYTF
few	TRBV7-9	TRBJ2-3	TRBD1	TGTGCCAGCAGCCCACGGACAGGTTGGGATACGCAGTATTTT	CASSPRTGWDTQYF
once	TRBV2	TRBJ2-2	.	TGTGCCAGCAGTCCTGACAGCATCGGCGGGGAGCTGTTTTTT	CASSPDSIGGELFF
.	TRBV19	TRBJ1-5	.	TGTGCCAGTAGTATAGATCCCCCTTTGAATCAGCCCCAGCATTTT	CASSIDPPLNQPQHF
.	TRBV27	TRBJ2-3	.	TGTGCCAGCAGGGGGAGATCCCACTGGGCAGATACGCAGTATTTT	CASRGRSHWADTQYF
.	TRBV3-1/TRBV3-2	TRBJ1-5	.	TGTGCCAGCAGCCAAGAGAAGGGCAGGGCCCGGAATAGTCAGCCCCAGCATTTT	CASSQEKGRARNSQPQHF
.	TRBV10-1	TRBJ2-5	TRBD2	TGCGCCAGCAGCCCAGAGGCAGCGGGGGAGGAGACCCAGTACTTC	CASSPEAAGEETQYF
.	TRBV10-3	TRBJ2-3	.	TGTGCCATAGGGGGAAATTCTGATACGCAGTATTTT	CAIGGNSDTQYF
few	TRBV6-4	TRBJ2-5	TRBD1	TGTGCCAGCAGTGACTCGGCAGGGGGCACGGAGACCCAGTACTTC	CASSDSAGGTETQYF
.	TRBV30	TRBJ1-1	TRBD1	TGTGCCTGGAGTGTCGGGACAGGGGGCACTGAAGCTTTCTTT	CAWSVGTGGTEAFF
.	TRBV28	TRBJ1-5	.	TGTGCCAGCAGTTACGGAGGGGGGGTTGGTAATCAGCCCCAGCATTTT	CASSYGGGVGNQPQHF
.	TRBV7-9	TRBJ1-4	.	TGTGCCAGCAGCTCGGGCCGGGCGGGCGATAATGAAAAACTGTTTTTT	CASSSGRAGDNEKLFF
.	TRBV11-2	TRBJ2-2	TRBD1	TGTGCCAGCAGCTTCTCCTCACAGGGGGCCACCGGGGAGCTGTTTTTT	CASSFSSQGATGELFF
.	TRBV5-6	TRBJ1-6	TRBD1	TGTGCCAGCACCCTCCAGGGGGCCTTATTTAATTCACCCCTCCACTTT	CASTLQGALFNSPLHF
.	TRBV11-2	TRBJ2-2	TRBD2	TGTGCCAGCAGCTTCGGGACTAGCGGGGCCGCCGGGGAGCTGTTTTTT	CASSFGTSGAAGELFF
once	TRBV3-1/TRBV3-2	TRBJ2-5	TRBD1	TGTGCCAGCAGTTATGGACAGGGGGCCAGGGAGACCCAGTACTTC	CASSYGQGARETQYF
.	TRBV6-5	TRBJ1-6	.	TGTGCCAGCAGTACCGGGACTTCGGGTTCACCCCTCCACTTT	CASSTGTSGSPLHF
.	TRBV28	TRBJ1-2	.	TGTGCCAGCAGGGAATTCAGGGTTGAGGGCTACACCTTC	CASREFRVEGYTF
.	TRBV5-4	TRBJ2-1	.	TGTGCCAGCAGCCCCCCAGGGACATTCCATGAGCAGTTCTTC	CASSPPGTFHEQFF
.	TRBV20-1	TRBJ2-5	TRBD2	TGCAGTGCTAGTAGGGAGGGAGAGACCCAGTACTTC	CSASREGETQYF
few	TRBV2	TRBJ2-5	.	TGTGCCAGCAGTCCACAAGAGACCCAGTACTTC	CASSPQETQYF
.	TRBV5-1	TRBJ1-1	.	TGCGCCAGCAGCTCAACAGGAGAATTCGAAGCTTTCTTT	CASSSTGEFEAFF
.	TRBV6-5	TRBJ2-3	TRBD1	TGTGCCAGCAGAGCCGGGACAGGGTATACAGATACGCAGTATTTT	CASRAGTGYTDTQYF
once	TRBV5-4	TRBJ1-5	TRBD1	TGTGCCAGCAGCCCCGAGCCGACAGGGAGAGGGCAGCCCCAGCATTTT	CASSPEPTGRGQPQHF
.	TRBV30	TRBJ2-3	TRBD2	TGTGCCTGGAGTTACTTTAGCGGGGGGGTTACAGATACGCAGTATTTT	CAWSYFSGGVTDTQYF
.	TRBV10-3	TRBJ2-3	TRBD1	TGTGCCATCAGTGGACAGACAGGGAACACAGATACGCAGTATTTT	CAISGQTGNTDTQYF
.	TRBV7-3	TRBJ1-3	.	TGTGCCAGCAGCTCGGGGGTAGCTGGAAACACCATATATTTT	CASSSGVAGNTIYF
.	TRBV11-2	TRBJ2-3	.	TGTGCCAGCAGCTTAGTAGACCCCAGGGATACGCAGTATTTT	CASSLVDPRDTQYF
.	TRBV3-1/TRBV3-2	TRBJ1-3	.	TGTGCCAGCGGTTCTGTGTTCGGAAGGTCCGGAGACCCCTCTGGAAACACCATATATTTT	CASGSVFGRSGDPSGNTIYF
.	TRBV6-5	TRBJ1-2	.	TGTGCCAGCTCTAGGGCAGGGAACCCCTATGGCTACACCTTC	CASSRAGNPYGYTF